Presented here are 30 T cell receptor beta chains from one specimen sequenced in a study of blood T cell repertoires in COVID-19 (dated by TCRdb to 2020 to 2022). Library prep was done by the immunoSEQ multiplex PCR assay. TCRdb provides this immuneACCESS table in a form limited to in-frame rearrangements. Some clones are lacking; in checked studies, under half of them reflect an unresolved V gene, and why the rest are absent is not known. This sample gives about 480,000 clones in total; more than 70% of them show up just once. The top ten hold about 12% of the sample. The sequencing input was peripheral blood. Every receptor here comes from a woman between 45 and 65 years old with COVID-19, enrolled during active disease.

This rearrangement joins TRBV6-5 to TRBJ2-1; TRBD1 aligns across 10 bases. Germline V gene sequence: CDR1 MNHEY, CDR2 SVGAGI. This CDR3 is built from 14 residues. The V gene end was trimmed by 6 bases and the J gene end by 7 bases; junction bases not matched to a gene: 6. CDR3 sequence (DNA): TGTGCCAGCAGCCCAAGGACAGGGGGGAATGAGCAGTTCTTC. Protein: CASSPRTGGNEQFF.

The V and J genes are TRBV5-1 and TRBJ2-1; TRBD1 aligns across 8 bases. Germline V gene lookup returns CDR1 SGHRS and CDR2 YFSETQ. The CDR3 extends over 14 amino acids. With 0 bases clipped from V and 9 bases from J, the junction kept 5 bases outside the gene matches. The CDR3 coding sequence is TGCGCCAGCAGCTTGGAGAGGACAGGGTCTGAGCAGTTCTTC. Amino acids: CASSLERTGSEQFF.

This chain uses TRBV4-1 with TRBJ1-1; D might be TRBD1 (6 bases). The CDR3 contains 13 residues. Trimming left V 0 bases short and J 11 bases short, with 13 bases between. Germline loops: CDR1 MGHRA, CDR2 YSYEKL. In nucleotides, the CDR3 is TGCGCCAGCAGCCAAGAAACCCCAGGGGAGGCTTTCTTT. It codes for CASSQETPGEAFF.

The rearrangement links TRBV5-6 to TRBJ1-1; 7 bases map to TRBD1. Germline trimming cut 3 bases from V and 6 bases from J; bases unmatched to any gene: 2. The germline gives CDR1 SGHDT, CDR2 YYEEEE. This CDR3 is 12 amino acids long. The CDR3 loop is CASSWTGPEAFF. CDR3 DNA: TGTGCCAGCAGCTGGACAGGTCCTGAAGCTTTCTTT.

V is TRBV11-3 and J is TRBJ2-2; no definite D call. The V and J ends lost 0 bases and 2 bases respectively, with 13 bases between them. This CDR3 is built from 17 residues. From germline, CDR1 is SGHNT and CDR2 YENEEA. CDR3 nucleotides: TGTGCCAGCAGCTTAGATCTTGTGGGCGACAACACCGGGGAGCTGTTTTTT. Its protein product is CASSLDLVGDNTGELFF. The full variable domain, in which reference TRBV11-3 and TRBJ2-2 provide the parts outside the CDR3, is EAGVVQSPRYKIIEKKQPVAFWCNPISGHNTLYWYLQNLGQGPELLIRYENEEAVDDSQLPKDRFSAERLKGVDSTLKIQPAELGDSAVYLCASSLDLVGDNTGELFFGEGSRLTVL.

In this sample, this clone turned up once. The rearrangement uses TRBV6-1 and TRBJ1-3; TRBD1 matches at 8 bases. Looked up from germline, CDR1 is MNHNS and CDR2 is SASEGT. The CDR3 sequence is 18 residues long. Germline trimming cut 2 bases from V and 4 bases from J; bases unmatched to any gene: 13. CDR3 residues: CASSETLGQGAGGNTIYF. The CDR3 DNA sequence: TGTGCCAGCAGTGAAACGTTGGGCCAGGGGGCGGGAGGAAACACCATATATTTT.

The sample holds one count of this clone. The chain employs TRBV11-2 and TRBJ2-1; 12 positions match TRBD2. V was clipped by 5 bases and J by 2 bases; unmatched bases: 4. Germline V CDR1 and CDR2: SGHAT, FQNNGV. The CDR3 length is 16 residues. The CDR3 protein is CASSHTSGGTYNEQFF. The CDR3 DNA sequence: TGTGCCAGCAGCCACACTAGCGGGGGGACCTACAATGAGCAGTTCTTC.

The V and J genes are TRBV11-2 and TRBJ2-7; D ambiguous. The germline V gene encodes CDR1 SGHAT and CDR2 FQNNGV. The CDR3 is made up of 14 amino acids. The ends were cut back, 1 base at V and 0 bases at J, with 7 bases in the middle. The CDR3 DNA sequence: TGTGCCAGCAGCTTAGGCGTCGGCTCCTACGAGCAGTACTTC. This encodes CASSLGVGSYEQYF.

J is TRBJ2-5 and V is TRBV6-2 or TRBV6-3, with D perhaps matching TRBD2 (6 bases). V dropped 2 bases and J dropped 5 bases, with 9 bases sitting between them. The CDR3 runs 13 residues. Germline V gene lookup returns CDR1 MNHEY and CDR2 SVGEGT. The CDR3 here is CASSYLRGETQYF. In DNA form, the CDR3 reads TGTGCCAGCAGTTACCTGCGGGGTGAGACCCAGTACTTC.

The CDR3 coding sequence is TGTGCCAGCAGTTTATCCCCGGGACACGCCTATGGCTACACCTTC. This encodes CASSLSPGHAYGYTF. The V gene is TRBV27, the J gene TRBJ1-2; D may be TRBD1 (6 bases). Germline V gives CDR1 MNHEY, CDR2 SMNVEV (reference sequence). Trimming cost V 0 bases and J 4 bases, with 12 bases left between them. The CDR3 has 15 amino acids.

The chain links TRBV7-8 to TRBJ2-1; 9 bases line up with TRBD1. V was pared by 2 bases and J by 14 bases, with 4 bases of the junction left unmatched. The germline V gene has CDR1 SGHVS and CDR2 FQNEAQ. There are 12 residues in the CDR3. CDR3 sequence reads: CASSLIGQGKFF. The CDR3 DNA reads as TGTGCCAGCAGCTTAATAGGACAGGGGAAGTTCTTC.

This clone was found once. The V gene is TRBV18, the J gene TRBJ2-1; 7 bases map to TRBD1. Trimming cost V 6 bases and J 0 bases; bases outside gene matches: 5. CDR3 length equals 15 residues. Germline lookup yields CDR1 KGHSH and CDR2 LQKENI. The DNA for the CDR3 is TGTGCCAGCTCGGGGACAGCTAGCTCCTACAATGAGCAGTTCTTC. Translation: CASSGTASSYNEQFF.

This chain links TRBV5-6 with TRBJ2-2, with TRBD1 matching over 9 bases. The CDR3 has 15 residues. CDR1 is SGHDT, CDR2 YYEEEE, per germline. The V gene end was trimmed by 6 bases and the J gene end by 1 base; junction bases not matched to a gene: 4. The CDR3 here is CASTLTGGNTGELFF. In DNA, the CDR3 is TGTGCCAGCACCCTGACAGGGGGGAACACCGGGGAGCTGTTTTTT.

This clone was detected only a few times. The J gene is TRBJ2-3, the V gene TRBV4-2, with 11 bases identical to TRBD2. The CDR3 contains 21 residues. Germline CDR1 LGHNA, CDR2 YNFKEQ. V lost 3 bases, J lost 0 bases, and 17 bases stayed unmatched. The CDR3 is CASSHLAGTSGFPHSTDTQYF. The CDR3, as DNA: TGTGCCAGCAGCCACCTAGCCGGGACTAGCGGTTTCCCCCATAGCACAGATACGCAGTATTTT.

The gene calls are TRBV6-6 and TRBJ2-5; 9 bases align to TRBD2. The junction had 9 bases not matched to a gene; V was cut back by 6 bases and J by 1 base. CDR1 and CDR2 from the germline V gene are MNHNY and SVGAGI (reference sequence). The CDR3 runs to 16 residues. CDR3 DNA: TGTGCCAGCAGGGACCCTAGCGGGGAGTTCCAAGAGACCCAGTACTTC. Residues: CASRDPSGEFQETQYF.

The CDR3 sequence is CAWSVWGQGDEQFF. CDR3 bases: TGTGCCTGGAGTGTTTGGGGACAGGGCGATGAGCAGTTCTTC. The V call is TRBV30, the J call TRBJ2-1, with TRBD1 matching over 9 bases. The CDR3 has 14 amino acids. V lost 0 bases, J lost 8 bases, and 5 bases stayed unmatched. Germline loops: CDR1 GTSNPN, CDR2 SVGIG (reference sequence).

The CDR3 coding sequence is TGTGCCAGCAGTACGGGACAGGGAGAGAACACTGAAGCTTTCTTT. It translates to CASSTGQGENTEAFF. V usage is TRBV6-2 or TRBV6-3 and J usage is TRBJ1-1, with 9 bases fitting TRBD1. Germline lookup yields CDR1 MNHEY and CDR2 SVGEGT. This CDR3 spans 15 amino acids. V was clipped by 5 bases and J by 1 base; unmatched bases: 5.

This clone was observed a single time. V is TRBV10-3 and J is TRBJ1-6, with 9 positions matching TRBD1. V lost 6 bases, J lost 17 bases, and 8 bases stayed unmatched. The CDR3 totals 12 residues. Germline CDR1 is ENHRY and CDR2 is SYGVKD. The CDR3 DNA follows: TGTGCCATCAGAACCGGGACAGGGTCGTTCCACTTT. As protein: CAIRTGTGSFHF.

The CDR3 here is CASSQEVRENEKLFF. CDR3 DNA: TGTGCCAGCAGCCAAGAGGTGAGGGAAAATGAAAAACTGTTTTTT. The chain couples TRBV3-1 (or the pseudogene TRBV3-2) to TRBJ1-4; D gene uncertain. The CDR3 loop spans 15 amino acids. Germline V gives CDR1 LGHDT, CDR2 YNNKEL (reference sequence). V was clipped by 0 bases and J by 5 bases, with 10 bases between them.

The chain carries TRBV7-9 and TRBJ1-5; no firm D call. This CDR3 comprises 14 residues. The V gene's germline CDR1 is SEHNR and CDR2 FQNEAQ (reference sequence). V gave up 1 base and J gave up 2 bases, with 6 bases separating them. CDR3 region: CASSLGSGNQPQHF. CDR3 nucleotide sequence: TGTGCCAGCAGCTTAGGGTCGGGCAATCAGCCCCAGCATTTT.

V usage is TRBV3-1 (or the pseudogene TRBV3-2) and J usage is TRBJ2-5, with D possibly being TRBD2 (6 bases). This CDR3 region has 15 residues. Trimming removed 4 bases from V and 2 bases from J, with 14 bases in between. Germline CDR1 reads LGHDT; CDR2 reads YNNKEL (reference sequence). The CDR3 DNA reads TGTGCCAGCAGCCGGAGGGTGGCGGGGCAAGAGACCCAGTACTTC. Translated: CASSRRVAGQETQYF.

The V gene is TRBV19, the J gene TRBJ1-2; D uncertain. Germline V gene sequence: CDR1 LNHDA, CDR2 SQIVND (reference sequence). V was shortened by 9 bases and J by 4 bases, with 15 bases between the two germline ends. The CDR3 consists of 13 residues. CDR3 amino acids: CASDRGSPYGYTF. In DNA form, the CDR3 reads TGTGCCAGCGACCGAGGGAGCCCCTATGGCTACACCTTC.

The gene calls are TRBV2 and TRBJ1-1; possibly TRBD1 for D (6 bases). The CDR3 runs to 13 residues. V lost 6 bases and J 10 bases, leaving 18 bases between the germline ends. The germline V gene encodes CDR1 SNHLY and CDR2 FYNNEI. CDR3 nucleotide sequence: TGTGCCAGCAGGGTCACAGGGATCCCTGGAGCTTTCTTT. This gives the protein CASRVTGIPGAFF.

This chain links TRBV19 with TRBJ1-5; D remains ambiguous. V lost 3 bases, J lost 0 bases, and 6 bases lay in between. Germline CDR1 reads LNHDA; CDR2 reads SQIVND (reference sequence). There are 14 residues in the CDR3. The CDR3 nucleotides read TGTGCCAGTAGTATTCAGTATAGCAATCAGCCCCAGCATTTT. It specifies CASSIQYSNQPQHF.

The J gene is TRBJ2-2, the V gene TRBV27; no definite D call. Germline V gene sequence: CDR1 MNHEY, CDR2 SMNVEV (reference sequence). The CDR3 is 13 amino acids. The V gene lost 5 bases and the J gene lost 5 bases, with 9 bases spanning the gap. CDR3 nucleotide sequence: TGTGCCAGCAGTCCCCGGGTGACCGGGGAGCTGTTTTTT. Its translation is CASSPRVTGELFF.

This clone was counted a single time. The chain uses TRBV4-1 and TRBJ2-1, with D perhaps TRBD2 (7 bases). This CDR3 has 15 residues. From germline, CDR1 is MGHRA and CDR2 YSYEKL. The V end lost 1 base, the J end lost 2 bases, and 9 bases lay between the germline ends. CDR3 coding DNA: TGCGCCAGCAGCCAAGGAGGGGGGGCCTACAATGAGCAGTTCTTC. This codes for CASSQGGGAYNEQFF.

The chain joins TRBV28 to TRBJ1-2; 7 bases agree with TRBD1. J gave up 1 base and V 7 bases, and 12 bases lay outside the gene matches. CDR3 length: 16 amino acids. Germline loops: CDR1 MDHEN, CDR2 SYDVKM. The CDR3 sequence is CASKFSGQSFNYGYTF. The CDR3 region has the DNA TGTGCCAGCAAATTCTCGGGACAGAGTTTTAACTATGGCTACACCTTC.

CDR3 DNA: TGCGCCAGCAGCAATCAGGGGTCGACTAATGAAAAACTGTTTTTT. It specifies CASSNQGSTNEKLFF. The chain uses TRBV4-1 and TRBJ1-4; D may be TRBD1 (6 bases). Trimming took 5 bases from V and 2 from J, leaving 12 bases between them. The CDR3 is 15 residues long. Germline V gene sequence: CDR1 MGHRA, CDR2 YSYEKL.

The CDR3 DNA reads TGTGCCAGCAGCACGGGACTGATTCATGAGCAGTTCTTC. It is translated as CASSTGLIHEQFF. The V call is TRBV7-9, the J call TRBJ2-1; perhaps TRBD2 as D (6 bases). The CDR3 sequence is 13 residues long. V was trimmed by 5 bases and J by 8 bases, leaving 13 bases between them. Germline CDR1 is SEHNR and CDR2 is FQNEAQ (reference sequence).

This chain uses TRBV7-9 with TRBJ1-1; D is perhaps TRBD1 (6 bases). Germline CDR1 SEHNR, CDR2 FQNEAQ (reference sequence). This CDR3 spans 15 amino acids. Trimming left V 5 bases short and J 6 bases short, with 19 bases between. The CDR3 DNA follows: TGTGCCAGCAGCCAACAGGGCTCGGTTTACGCTGAAGCTTTCTTT. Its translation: CASSQQGSVYAEAFF.